This TCR beta chain was recorded in a study of Ad26.COV2.S vaccination and SARS-CoV-2 variants. Indicated treatment: 15 to 20 received Ad26.COV2.S at low or high dose, single or two shots; about 5 received placebo; per-sample allocation not given. The study sampled participants on day 63 after the first vaccine or placebo injection. Assay used: immunoSEQ multiplex PCR; TCRdb lists only in-frame clones, some missing. In the table there are about 350,000 clones, around 89% of which are singletons. V lost 6 bases and J 6 bases, leaving 14 bases between the germline ends. CDR1 is MNHEY and CDR2 is SVGAGI in the germline V gene. This CDR3 has 13 amino acids.

The chain couples TRBV6-5 to TRBJ1-1; D gene unclear. This clonotype originated in a person aged 18-65 years who received the Ad26.COV2.S COVID-19 vaccine or a placebo. The material was peripheral blood, obtained in a trial of Ad26.COV2.S vaccine versus placebo. The CDR3 coding sequence is TGTGCCAGCAGCCGCGTGACGAGCGCTGAAGCTTTCTTT. Translation gives CASSRVTSAEAFF.